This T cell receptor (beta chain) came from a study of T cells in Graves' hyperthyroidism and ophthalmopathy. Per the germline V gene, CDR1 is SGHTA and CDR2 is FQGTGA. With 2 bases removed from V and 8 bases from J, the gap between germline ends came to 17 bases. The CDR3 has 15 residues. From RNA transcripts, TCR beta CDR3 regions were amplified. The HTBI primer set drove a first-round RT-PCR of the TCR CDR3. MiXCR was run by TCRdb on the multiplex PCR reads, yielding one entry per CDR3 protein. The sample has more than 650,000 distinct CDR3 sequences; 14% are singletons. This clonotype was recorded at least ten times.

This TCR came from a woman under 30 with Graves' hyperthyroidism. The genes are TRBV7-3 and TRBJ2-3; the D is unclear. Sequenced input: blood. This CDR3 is CASSLDPGRKITQYF. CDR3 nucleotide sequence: TGTGCCAGCAGCTTAGACCCGGGCCGAAAGATTACGCAGTATTTT.